These 29 T cell receptor beta chains came from one sample sequenced in a study of T cells in Graves' hyperthyroidism and ophthalmopathy. The CDR3 regions of TCR beta were amplified from RNA transcripts. HTBI primers were employed in a first-round RT-PCR of the TCR CDR3. TCRdb re-called the multiplex PCR reads through MiXCR, storing one row per CDR3 protein. The repertoire has about 840,000 distinct CDR3 sequences, 35% to 40% of them found once; the top ten carry over 8%. The specimen sequenced was blood. All receptors come from a man in his late teens or twenties with Graves' hyperthyroidism.

This clonotype has more than one count but fewer than ten. The chain links TRBV6-1 to TRBJ2-7; D gene ambiguous. The CDR3 is made up of 13 amino acids. The germline V gene encodes CDR1 MNHNS and CDR2 SASEGT. V was pared by 5 bases and J by 6 bases, with 14 bases between. DNA of the CDR3: TGTGCCAGCAGTTCCCCGGTTAGAAGCGAGCAGTACTTC. This gives the protein CASSSPVRSEQYF.

V is TRBV5-5 and J is TRBJ1-1, with TRBD1 as a possible D gene (5 bases). The length of the CDR3 is 13 residues. Germline V CDR1 and CDR2: SGHKS, YYEKEE (reference sequence). V was pared by 9 bases and J by 0 bases, with 12 bases between. The CDR3 nucleotides are TGTGCCACCAGGGCAGGCTTGAACACTGAAGCTTTCTTT. This encodes CATRAGLNTEAFF. The whole variable domain, remainder taken from reference TRBV5-5 and TRBJ1-1, is DAGVTQSPTHLIKTRGQQVTLRCSPISGHKSVSWYQQVLGQGPQFIFQYYEKEERGRGNFPDRFSARQFPNYSSELNVNALLLGDSALYLCATRAGLNTEAFFGQGTRLTVV.

The rearrangement uses TRBV9 and TRBJ1-5; TRBD1 is a possible D gene (6 bases). V shed 3 bases and J shed 1 base, with 11 bases lying between them. CDR1 SGDLS and CDR2 YYNGEE come from the germline V gene. The CDR3 has 15 residues. CDR3 in DNA: TGTGCCAGCAGCGCACAGGGTTTGAGCAATCAGCCCCAGCATTTT. It is translated as CASSAQGLSNQPQHF.

Notes on this clonotype: Mismatch with germline at one junction end may stem from a read error. Here the CDR3 reads CVSSYEVGRGTEAFF. In DNA form, the CDR3 reads TGTGTCAGCAGTTACGAGGTCGGGCGGGGGACTGAAGCTTTCTTT. The rearrangement joins TRBV6-6 to TRBJ1-1; D is possibly TRBD1 (5 bases). CDR3 length equals 15 residues. Germline V gene sequence: CDR1 MNHNY, CDR2 SVGAGI (reference sequence).

This clonotype was counted ten times or more. V gene TRBV29-1 combines with J gene TRBJ1-1; 7 nucleotides align to TRBD1. The CDR3 extends over 14 amino acids. Germline lookup yields CDR1 SQVTM and CDR2 ANQGSEA. Trimming removed 5 bases from V and 1 base from J; junction bases left unmatched: 7. CDR3 in DNA: TGCAGCGTTTGGAGGACAGGATCGAACACTGAAGCTTTCTTT. Translating it yields CSVWRTGSNTEAFF.

In this sample, this clonotype turned up a few times. This sequence joins TRBV14 and TRBJ2-7; D is ambiguous. Trimming took off 3 bases at V and 0 bases at J, with 9 bases between the two ends. This CDR3 has 14 residues. Germline CDR1 reads SGHDN; CDR2 reads FVKESK. The DNA for the CDR3 is TGTGCCAGCAGCCAGGGCAGGTACTCCTACGAGCAGTACTTC. Translated: CASSQGRYSYEQYF. Looking up the rest from reference TRBV14 and TRBJ2-7 gives the full variable domain: EAGVTQFPSHSVIEKGQTVTLRCDPISGHDNLYWYRRVMGKEIKFLLHFVKESKQDESGMPNNRFLAERTGGTYSTLKVQPAELEDSGVYFCASSQGRYSYEQYFGPGTRLTVT.

The rearrangement uses TRBV20-1 and TRBJ2-2; 11 bases are shared with TRBD2. CDR1 DFQATT and CDR2 SNEGSKA come from the germline V gene (reference sequence). The CDR3 is 15 residues long. V trimming: 6 bases; J trimming: 4 bases; junction bases outside the gene matches: 7. The CDR3 nucleotides are TGCAGTGCCCCCGGGACTAGCGGAGCCACCGGGGAGCTGTTTTTT. Its translation: CSAPGTSGATGELFF.

This CDR3 is CASSEAWDSPKAFSNQPQHF. The CDR3 coding sequence is TGTGCCAGCAGTGAAGCGTGGGACAGCCCAAAGGCCTTTAGCAATCAGCCCCAGCATTTT. The V call is TRBV2, the J call TRBJ1-5; 7 nucleotides line up with TRBD1. The V and J ends lost 0 bases and 0 bases, in that order; junction bases with no gene match: 14. The CDR3 is 20 residues long. Germline V CDR1 and CDR2: SNHLY, FYNNEI.

The V gene is TRBV5-4, the J gene TRBJ1-6, with a tentative D call TRBD1 (5 bases). The length of the CDR3 is 14 residues. The germline V gene has CDR1 SGHNT and CDR2 YYREEE (reference sequence). V gave up 10 bases and J gave up 8 bases, with 19 bases separating them. The CDR3 DNA sequence: TGTGCCTGGGCCTCCGGGACTGAGGATTCACCCCTCCACTTT. It specifies CAWASGTEDSPLHF.

This clonotype was picked up many times. V gene TRBV19 combines with J gene TRBJ2-7, with D possibly called TRBD1 or TRBD2 (5 bases each). Deletions cut 6 bases from V and 3 bases from J, with 9 bases between. The CDR3 is 12 amino acids. The germline CDR1 and CDR2 sequences are LNHDA and SQIVND (reference sequence). CDR3 loop: CASRGPIYEQYF. In nucleotides, the CDR3 is TGTGCCAGTAGGGGACCGATCTACGAGCAGTACTTC.

The genes are TRBV4-1 and TRBJ1-1, with unresolved D. Germline V gene sequence: CDR1 MGHRA, CDR2 YSYEKL. The CDR3 covers 17 residues. The germline V and J ends were trimmed by 1 base and 1 base, with 16 bases remaining between them. The CDR3 protein is CASSQVAFLKANTEAFF. As DNA, the CDR3 is TGCGCCAGCAGCCAAGTGGCCTTCTTGAAAGCGAACACTGAAGCTTTCTTT.

This clonotype has ten or more counts. Written as DNA, the CDR3 is TGTGCCAGCAGCGCGACAGAGTCCTACGAGCAGTACTTC. Its translation: CASSATESYEQYF. The V call is TRBV7-9, the J call TRBJ2-7; perhaps TRBD1 as D (5 bases). Germline V CDR1 and CDR2: SEHNR, FQNEAQ (reference sequence). Deletions cut 5 bases from V and 1 base from J, with 9 bases between. The CDR3 is 13 residues long.

This clonotype was detected only a few times. J is TRBJ2-5 and V is TRBV9; 9 bases are shared with TRBD2. The V segment lost 3 bases and the J segment 5 bases; nucleotides outside the gene matches: 8. There are 15 residues in the CDR3. In germline, CDR1 is SGDLS, CDR2 YYNGEE. The CDR3 is CASSARGGLTETQYF. The CDR3 coding sequence is TGTGCCAGCAGCGCGCGGGGGGGCCTGACGGAGACCCAGTACTTC.

This clonotype was detected ten times or more. V and J are TRBV10-3 and TRBJ2-6; D may be TRBD2 (6 bases). V lost 3 bases to trimming and J lost 5 bases, with 20 bases between them. Looked up from germline, CDR1 is ENHRY and CDR2 is SYGVKD. The CDR3 length is 18 residues. This CDR3 is CAISDFRETQSWANVLTF. In nucleotides, the CDR3 is TGTGCCATCAGTGATTTTCGGGAGACCCAAAGCTGGGCCAACGTCCTGACTTTC.

V gene TRBV5-1 combines with J gene TRBJ2-7; tentatively, D is TRBD1 or TRBD2 (5 bases each). Germline assignment: CDR1 SGHRS and CDR2 YFSETQ. The CDR3 contains 14 residues. The V gene lost 7 bases and the J gene lost 3 bases, with 17 bases spanning the gap. CDR3 region: CASSPFGGDYEQYF. The CDR3 DNA is TGCGCCAGCTCCCCCTTTGGGGGTGACTACGAGCAGTACTTC. The complete variable domain, with remaining parts taken from reference TRBV5-1 and TRBJ2-7, reads KAGVTQTPRYLIKTRGQQVTLSCSPISGHRSVSWYQQTPGQGLQFLFEYFSETQRNKGNFPGRFSGRQFSNSRSEMNVSTLELGDSALYLCASSPFGGDYEQYFGPGTRLTVT.

This clonotype has at least ten counts. The V gene is TRBV9, the J gene TRBJ1-2, with D possibly matching TRBD1 (6 bases). The germline gives CDR1 SGDLS, CDR2 YYNGEE. V was pared by 0 bases and J by 6 bases, with 12 bases between. The length of the CDR3 is 14 residues. This CDR3 is CASSVAVGGHGYTF. The DNA for the CDR3 is TGTGCCAGCAGCGTAGCTGTGGGGGGGCATGGCTACACCTTC.

This clonotype was counted only a few times. The chain employs TRBV7-9 and TRBJ2-7; a possible D gene is TRBD1 (7 bases). This CDR3 comprises 16 residues. V lost 0 bases to trimming and J lost 4 bases, with 16 bases between them. Germline-derived CDR1 and CDR2 are SEHNR and FQNEAQ (reference sequence). CDR3 sequence: CASSLAQGGHTYEQYF. The CDR3, as DNA: TGTGCCAGCAGCTTAGCGCAGGGGGGACACACTTACGAGCAGTACTTC.

V usage is TRBV20-1 and J usage is TRBJ1-1, with a possible D match to TRBD1 (6 bases). Deletions cut 5 bases from V and 5 bases from J, with 21 bases between. This CDR3 comprises 15 residues. In germline, CDR1 is DFQATT, CDR2 SNEGSKA (reference sequence). The CDR3 coding sequence is TGCAGTGCTGAGAACCGACAGGTTCGAGGGACTGAAGCTTTCTTT. Translation gives CSAENRQVRGTEAFF.

There are many counts of this clonotype. The CDR3 DNA follows: TGTGCCAGCATGGGACTAGGCTCCTACGAGCAGTACTTC. It specifies CASMGLGSYEQYF. The J gene is TRBJ2-7, the V gene TRBV2, with TRBD2 matching over 8 bases. The V and J ends lost 7 bases and 0 bases, in that order; junction bases with no gene match: 2. This CDR3 contains 13 residues. The germline V gene has CDR1 SNHLY and CDR2 FYNNEI.

The rearrangement joins TRBV11-3 to TRBJ2-2; 7 bases are a match to TRBD2. Germline lookup yields CDR1 SGHNT and CDR2 YENEEA. The CDR3 has 16 amino acids. The ends lost 5 bases at V and 5 bases at J; junction bases unmatched: 11. DNA for the CDR3: TGTGCCAGCAGCCGAGTCGTGGGAGGGCCAACCGGGGAGCTGTTTTTT. Amino acid sequence: CASSRVVGGPTGELFF. Using reference TRBV11-3 and TRBJ2-2 for the parts outside the CDR3, the full variable domain is EAGVVQSPRYKIIEKKQPVAFWCNPISGHNTLYWYLQNLGQGPELLIRYENEEAVDDSQLPKDRFSAERLKGVDSTLKIQPAELGDSAVYLCASSRVVGGPTGELFFGEGSRLTVL.

This clonotype was seen a few times. The DNA is left out, because the CDR3 cannot be placed on it with certainty; the CDR3 is given as TCRdb lists it. The CDR3 here is CASSSSTDTGELFF. The V and J genes are TRBV12-3 or TRBV12-4 and TRBJ2-2. The CDR3 contains 14 residues when both ends are counted.

This clonotype was counted at least ten times. The CDR3 DNA is TGTGCCAGCAGCGTAGGACCGGGGCAAGAGACCCAGTACTTC. It translates to CASSVGPGQETQYF. The chain couples TRBV9 to TRBJ2-5, with D perhaps matching TRBD2 (5 bases). The V gene's germline CDR1 is SGDLS and CDR2 YYNGEE. The CDR3 spans 14 residues. Trimming left V 0 bases short and J 2 bases short, with 8 bases between.

This clonotype was detected many times. The chain has TRBV12-3 or TRBV12-4 and TRBJ2-2; D is ambiguous. The CDR3 is 12 amino acids. Trimming left V 6 bases short and J 4 bases short, with 6 bases between. The chain's CDR3 is CASSWGTGELFF. The DNA for the CDR3 is TGTGCCAGCAGCTGGGGCACCGGGGAGCTGTTTTTT.

To note about this clonotype: This may arise from a read error, as a much more abundant clone is one base away. In nucleotides, the CDR3 is TGTGCCAGCGGAGCGGTGGAGACCCAGTACTTC. Amino acid sequence: CASGAVETQYF. The chain employs TRBV12-3 or TRBV12-4 and TRBJ2-5; D possibly corresponds to TRBD2 (5 bases). The CDR3 loop spans 11 amino acids. Trimming took off 8 bases at V and 5 bases at J, with 9 bases between the two ends.

This clonotype was observed at least ten times. The J gene is TRBJ1-5, the V gene TRBV6-1, with D possibly matching TRBD1 (5 bases). The CDR3 runs to 16 residues. V dropped 0 bases and J dropped 2 bases, with 11 bases sitting between them. Germline assignment: CDR1 MNHNS and CDR2 SASEGT. The CDR3 here is CASSEAEGQGNQPQHF. The CDR3 coding sequence is TGTGCCAGCAGTGAAGCGGAGGGGCAAGGCAATCAGCCCCAGCATTTT.

Ten or more counts support this clonotype. The rearrangement uses TRBV15 and TRBJ2-5; possible D gene TRBD1, 6 bases. CDR1 LNHNV and CDR2 YYDKDF come from the germline V gene (reference sequence). The CDR3 is made up of 14 amino acids. Trimming removed 0 bases at V and 3 bases at J, with 8 bases between. The CDR3 coding sequence is TGTGCCACCAGCAGAGAGGCAGGGGAAGAGACCCAGTACTTC. Translating it yields CATSREAGEETQYF.

The rearrangement joins TRBV7-2 to TRBJ2-7; 8 nucleotides align to TRBD2. The CDR3 length is 17 residues. The V gene end was trimmed by 4 bases and the J gene end by 3 bases; junction bases not matched to a gene: 14. Germline V lookup: CDR1 SGHTA, CDR2 FQGNSA. The DNA of the CDR3 is TGTGCCAGCAGCTCGGACCTAGCGGGTCTCCCCAACTACGAGCAGTACTTC. This gives the protein CASSSDLAGLPNYEQYF.

A few counts support this clonotype. The V gene is TRBV7-6, the J gene TRBJ2-2; 8 bases align to TRBD1. The V gene end was trimmed by 5 bases and the J gene end by 1 base; junction bases not matched to a gene: 6. This CDR3 spans 16 amino acids. Germline lookup yields CDR1 SGHVS and CDR2 FNYEAQ. The CDR3, as DNA: TGTGCCAGCAGCCTTGCAGGGGGCGTGAACACCGGGGAGCTGTTTTTT. Translated: CASSLAGGVNTGELFF.

In its sample, this clonotype was seen many times. The genes are TRBV19 and TRBJ1-5, with TRBD1 matching 9 bases. Looked up from germline, CDR1 is LNHDA and CDR2 is SQIVND (reference sequence). V gave up 6 bases and J gave up 2 bases; unmatched junction bases: 14. The CDR3 length is 18 residues. The CDR3 sequence is CASRPTDRGGFGNQPQHF. The CDR3 DNA sequence: TGTGCCAGTAGGCCGACGGACAGGGGTGGTTTCGGCAATCAGCCCCAGCATTTT. Complete variable domain (other parts from reference TRBV19 and TRBJ1-5): DGGITQSPKYLFRKEGQNVTLSCEQNLNHDAMYWYRQDPGQGLRLIYYSQIVNDFQKGDIAEGYSVSREKKESFPLTVTSAQKNPTAFYLCASRPTDRGGFGNQPQHFGDGTRLSIL.